Listed below are T cell receptor beta chains from one sample, sequenced in a study of T cell repertoires in aging, cancer and after chemotherapy. TCRdb recomputed calls from the multiplex PCR reads with MiXCR, one row per CDR3 protein. Of about 3,500 distinct CDR3 sequences listed, 38% are singletons. The sample consisted of blood. The receptor source for this set is a human donor in good health. The CDR3 runs from the conserved cysteine through the conserved F or W. D genes are given only for firm matches. Some rows have no size entry. The others give once, few or many, or a class for an expanded clone.

>TRBD1|TRBJ1-5|.|TRBV12-3/TRBV12-4|17
CASSPRDSQNSNQPQHF
TGTGCCAGCAGCCCGCGGGACAGCCAAAATAGCAATCAGCCCCAGCATTTT
>.|TRBJ1-5|.|TRBV10-3|13
CAISEPDFQPQHF
TGTGCCATCAGTGAGCCGGATTTTCAGCCCCAGCATTTT
>.|TRBJ2-5|.|TRBV5-1|16
CASSTERAAWDGTQYF
TGCGCCAGCAGCACCGAGAGGGCTGCCTGGGACGGGACCCAGTACTTC
>TRBD1|TRBJ2-7|once|TRBV7-2|14
CASSQTGNGGEQYF
TGTGCCAGCAGCCAGACAGGGAATGGAGGCGAGCAGTACTTC
>TRBD1|TRBJ2-7|.|TRBV4-3|14
CASSQVQGDYEQYF
TGCGCCAGCAGCCAAGTTCAGGGGGACTACGAGCAGTACTTC
>.|TRBJ2-2|.|TRBV10-3|14
CAIRRGATTGELFF
TGTGCCATCAGGAGGGGGGCTACCACCGGGGAGCTGTTTTTT
>TRBD1|TRBJ2-3|.|TRBV19|16
CASTQPGQGSTDTQYF
TGTGCCAGTACTCAACCGGGACAGGGGAGCACAGATACGCAGTATTTT
>.|TRBJ2-2|.|TRBV5-4|14
CASSRVSFTGELFF
TGTGCCAGCAGCCGGGTGTCGTTCACCGGGGAGCTGTTTTTT
>.|TRBJ1-2|.|TRBV6-6|12
CASSDINYGYTF
TGTGCCAGCAGCGACATAAACTATGGCTACACCTTC
>TRBD1|TRBJ1-1|.|TRBV12-3/TRBV12-4|14
CASTPGQTNTEAFF
TGTGCCAGCACCCCGGGACAGACGAACACTGAAGCTTTCTTT
>TRBD1|TRBJ2-1|.|TRBV7-6|16
CASSLAEGGGYNEQFF
TGTGCCAGCAGCTTAGCGGAAGGGGGCGGGTACAATGAGCAGTTCTTC
>.|TRBJ1-6|few|TRBV6-4|13
CASSTTEESPLHF
TGTGCCAGCAGTACGACAGAAGAATCACCCCTCCACTTT
>.|TRBJ2-5|medium-sized|TRBV11-1|11
CASSLQGTQYF
TGTGCCAGCAGCCTTCAGGGGACCCAGTACTTC
>.|TRBJ1-3|few|TRBV11-1|16
CASSLSGQSAGNTIYF
TGTGCCAGCAGCTTGAGTGGCCAGTCAGCTGGAAACACCATATATTTT
>.|TRBJ2-3|few|TRBV11-3|17
CASSLVLGVFGTDTQYF
TGTGCCAGCAGCTTAGTCTTGGGGGTCTTCGGGACAGATACGCAGTATTTT
>.|TRBJ2-3|.|TRBV20-1|13
CSAPGYGTDTQYF
TGCAGTGCGCCAGGGTACGGCACAGATACGCAGTATTTT
>.|TRBJ2-3|.|TRBV27|16
CASSLSAGHRTDTQYF
TGTGCCAGCAGTTTATCGGCGGGACATCGCACAGATACGCAGTATTTT
>.|TRBJ2-5|few|TRBV5-1|12
CASSLVPETQYF
TGCGCCAGCAGCTTGGTTCCTGAGACCCAGTACTTC
>.|TRBJ1-1|.|TRBV27|15
CASNPLRGPNTEAFF
TGTGCCAGCAACCCTCTCAGGGGCCCGAACACTGAAGCTTTCTTT
>.|TRBJ1-6|few|TRBV27|16
CASSSRLPSYNSPLHF
TGTGCCAGCAGTTCTCGACTTCCCTCCTATAATTCACCCCTCCACTTT
>.|TRBJ1-2|few|TRBV24-1|12
CATSGQGYGYTF
TGTGCCACCAGTGGCCAGGGCTATGGCTACACCTTC
>TRBD1|TRBJ1-3|.|TRBV5-6|16
CASSPWTGDSGNTIYF
TGTGCCAGCAGCCCCTGGACAGGGGACTCTGGAAACACCATATATTTT
>.|TRBJ2-1|.|TRBV19|14
CASSTGAWTNEQFF
TGTGCCAGTAGTACCGGGGCCTGGACAAATGAGCAGTTCTTC
>.|TRBJ2-3|.|TRBV20-1|11
CSARGQGTQYF
TGCAGTGCTAGAGGGCAGGGGACGCAGTATTTT
>.|TRBJ2-1|few|TRBV12-3/TRBV12-4|15
CASSSQGAKLYEQFF
TGTGCCAGCAGTTCACAGGGCGCCAAATTATATGAGCAGTTCTTC
>TRBD2|TRBJ2-3|.|TRBV6-1|15
CASSEDSGGADTQYF
TGTGCCAGCAGTGAAGATAGCGGGGGGGCAGATACGCAGTATTTT
>.|TRBJ2-7|.|TRBV10-3|15
CAISDDTKGGYEQYF
TGTGCCATCAGTGACGATACAAAAGGGGGTTACGAGCAGTACTTC
>.|TRBJ1-4|.|TRBV6-1|13
CASRERINEKLFF
TGTGCCAGCAGGGAGCGAATTAATGAAAAACTGTTTTTT
>.|TRBJ2-4|.|TRBV10-3|19
CAISEFKSSLPASKNIQYF
TGTGCCATCAGTGAGTTCAAATCGTCACTGCCAGCTTCCAAAAACATTCAGTACTTC
>.|TRBJ1-2|.|TRBV19|12
CASSQQDYGYTF
TGTGCCAGTAGTCAACAGGATTATGGCTACACCTTC
>.|TRBJ1-2|.|TRBV29-1|12
CSVRDTNYGYTF
TGCAGCGTTAGGGACACCAACTATGGCTACACCTTC
>.|TRBJ2-2|few|TRBV27|13
CASRKPYTGELFF
TGTGCCAGCAGAAAACCTTACACCGGGGAGCTGTTTTTT
>.|TRBJ2-3|.|TRBV12-5|10
CAIGLGTQYF
TGTGCTATTGGTTTAGGAACGCAGTATTTT
>TRBD1|TRBJ2-1|.|TRBV5-4|15
CASSFGTGMYNEQFF
TGTGCCAGCAGCTTCGGGACAGGGATGTACAATGAGCAGTTCTTC
>.|TRBJ2-2|few|TRBV6-1|16
CASSWSGRANTGELFF
TGTGCCAGCAGTTGGAGTGGCAGGGCGAACACCGGGGAGCTGTTTTTT
>.|TRBJ2-2|.|TRBV6-1|11
CASSEVRELFF
TGTGCCAGCAGTGAAGTCAGGGAGCTGTTTTTT
>.|TRBJ1-5|.|TRBV6-1|14
CASSPDSGNQPQHF
TGTGCCAGCAGTCCAGACTCCGGCAATCAGCCCCAGCATTTT
>.|TRBJ1-6|.|TRBV11-3|13
CASTRKGNSPLHF
TGTGCCAGCACCCGCAAGGGGAATTCACCCCTCCACTTT
>.|TRBJ1-3|few|TRBV19|13
CASREGAGNTIYF
TGTGCCAGCCGGGAGGGGGCTGGAAACACCATATATTTT
>.|TRBJ1-3|few|TRBV30|14
CACPQGSSGNTIYF
TGTGCCTGCCCACAAGGGAGCTCTGGAAACACCATATATTTT
>.|TRBJ1-1|.|TRBV12-3/TRBV12-4|14
CASRFVGVGTEAFF
TGTGCCAGCAGGTTTGTTGGGGTTGGGACTGAAGCTTTCTTT
>.|TRBJ1-1|few|TRBV12-3/TRBV12-4|14
CASSLESMNTEAFF
TGTGCCAGCAGTTTGGAGTCAATGAACACTGAAGCTTTCTTT
>.|TRBJ2-2|.|TRBV28|15
CASSLDGGYTGELFF
TGTGCCAGCAGTTTGGACGGGGGATACACCGGGGAGCTGTTTTTT
>.|TRBJ1-2|.|TRBV5-4|15
CASSLAGLVGYGYTF
TGTGCCAGCAGCTTGGCGGGGTTGGTTGGCTATGGCTACACCTTC
>.|TRBJ1-5|.|TRBV18|17
CASSPTLLQGRNQPQHF
TGTGCCAGCTCACCCACTCTACTACAGGGTCGCAATCAGCCCCAGCATTTT
>.|TRBJ1-2|few|TRBV5-6|14
CASRRGAGPDGYTF
TGTGCCAGCCGACGGGGGGCAGGCCCCGATGGCTACACCTTC
>TRBD1|TRBJ1-5|.|TRBV6-1|15
CASSTEGQAGLPQHF
TGTGCCAGCAGTACCGAAGGACAGGCGGGTCTGCCCCAGCATTTT
>TRBD1|TRBJ2-7|medium-sized|TRBV29-1|14
CSVDRGQGSYEQYF
TGCAGCGTTGATCGGGGACAGGGTTCCTACGAGCAGTACTTC
>.|TRBJ1-1|.|TRBV5-6|15
CASSLGAAWDTEAFF
TGTGCCAGCAGCTTGGGGGCGGCGTGGGACACTGAAGCTTTCTTT
>.|TRBJ2-3|.|TRBV6-4|15
CASSDAGYSTDTQYF
TGTGCCAGCAGTGACGCGGGGTACAGCACAGATACGCAGTATTTT
>.|TRBJ1-1|.|TRBV19|14
CASSPTGANTEAFF
TGTGCCAGTAGTCCTACCGGGGCGAACACTGAAGCTTTCTTT
>.|TRBJ2-2|.|TRBV6-4|14
CASARDFSTVELFF
TGTGCCAGCGCAAGGGACTTTTCGACCGTGGAGCTGTTTTTT